In its sample, the clone carrying this T cell receptor (beta chain) was seen a few times. This sample was taken from a study of T cells after yellow fever vaccination. CDR3 length equals 16 residues. Germline values: CDR1 MNHNS, CDR2 SASEGT. Trimming removed 11 bases from V and 0 bases from J; junction bases left unmatched: 14. TCRdb ran MiXCR on the 5' RACE reads and lists one entry per CDR3 protein. The top ten hold about a sixth of the sample, which has 400,000 to 650,000 distinct CDR3 sequences, roughly a fifth seen once. This chain connects TRBV6-1 to TRBJ2-3, with 7 bases aligning to TRBD1. Sequencing used PBMCs, obtained 20 to 25 days after the first yellow fever vaccination. The sequence was collected from a young man who received the YFV17D yellow fever vaccine. For the CDR3, the DNA is TGTGCCGTACAAAAGGGACAGTCTTCTAGCACAGATACGCAGTATTTT. Its translation is CAVQKGQSSSTDTQYF.